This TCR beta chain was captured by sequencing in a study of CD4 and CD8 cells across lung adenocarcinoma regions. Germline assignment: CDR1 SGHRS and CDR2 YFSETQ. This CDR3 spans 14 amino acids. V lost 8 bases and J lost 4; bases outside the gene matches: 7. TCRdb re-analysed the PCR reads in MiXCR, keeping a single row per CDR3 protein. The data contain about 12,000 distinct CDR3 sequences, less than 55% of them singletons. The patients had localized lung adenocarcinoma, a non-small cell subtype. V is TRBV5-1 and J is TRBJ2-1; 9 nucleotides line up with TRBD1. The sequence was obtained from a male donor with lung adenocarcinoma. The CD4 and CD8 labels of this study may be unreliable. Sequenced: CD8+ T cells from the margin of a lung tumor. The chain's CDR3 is CASRQGGAYNEQFF. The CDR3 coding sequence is TGCGCCAGTCGACAGGGGGGGGCATACAATGAGCAGTTCTTC.